This T cell receptor (beta chain) was captured by sequencing in a study of shared clonotypes between healthy human individuals. Study findings and constraints: Naive CD4 clonotypes overlapped across several donors at approximately 5.5%. Read depth was anticipated to influence clonotype sharing among donors.

Using 200 ng DNA, roughly 33,000 T cell genomes, the sorted-subset replicate PCRs were run. TCRdb's copy holds only in-frame clones and misses some; the assay was immunoSEQ multiplex PCR. The data show about 2 million clones, about 95% seen once. CDR3 length: 15 residues. Looked up from germline, CDR1 is KGHSH and CDR2 is LQKENI. With V trimmed by 6 bases and J by 6 bases, 8 bases remained unmatched. On this clone itself: The antigen is not known.

The origin of this receptor is a man aged 18 to 29 in good health. Material for sequencing was naive CD4+ T cells sorted from blood. The subset is: CD45RA+ positively selected. The V and J genes are TRBV18 and TRBJ1-5, with 10 bases fitting TRBD1. The CDR3: CASSSTGGQVQPQHF. CDR3 coding DNA: TGTGCCAGCTCGTCGACAGGGGGCCAGGTTCAGCCCCAGCATTTT.